Listed below are T cell receptor beta chains from one sample, sequenced in a study of early T cells in non-severe SARS-CoV-2 infection. TCRdb processed the 5' RACE reads anew with MiXCR; each CDR3 protein has one entry. The table lists 45,000 to 60,000 distinct CDR3 sequences, roughly 8.4% of them singletons, with 3% to 4% in the top ten. Sequencing was carried out using whole blood. These receptor sequences come from an adult who was a healthcare worker with PCR-confirmed SARS-CoV-2 infection or an uninfected control (not recorded which). CDR3s include the opening cysteine and the closing phenylalanine or tryptophan. D genes are given only for firm matches. Size tells how often a clone was seen (once, few, many) or the class of an expanded clone, and some rows leave it out.

cdr3_nt	cdr3_aa	d_call	clone_size	j_call	v_call
TGTGCCAGCTCTGGGGGTGGCCTAGCGGGAGGGCCGAACACCGGGGAGCTGTTTTTT	CASSGGGLAGGPNTGELFF	TRBD2	few	TRBJ2-2	TRBV2
TGTGCCAGCAGCAAACAGGGCACCCGGGACGAGCAGTACTTC	CASSKQGTRDEQYF	.	few	TRBJ2-7	TRBV7-2
TGCAGCGGGGGGGGCGGCACAGATACGCAGTATTTT	CSGGGGTDTQYF	.	.	TRBJ2-3	TRBV29-1
TGCGCCAGCAGCTCGACAGGGGGCGCGTCTGAAAAACTGTTTTTT	CASSSTGGASEKLFF	TRBD1	many	TRBJ1-4	TRBV5-1
TGTGCCAGCAGCTTAATCCGGGGCATCCGCACAGATACGCAGTATTTT	CASSLIRGIRTDTQYF	.	few	TRBJ2-3	TRBV7-8
TGTGCCAGCACCTTGACAGCCCGCTCCTACGAGCAGTACTTC	CASTLTARSYEQYF	.	few	TRBJ2-7	TRBV3-1
TGTGCCAGCAGTTACGGCAGCGGGACCAGCCCAGATACGCAGTATTTT	CASSYGSGTSPDTQYF	TRBD2	many	TRBJ2-3	TRBV6-5
TGTGCCAGCAGTTACGACCCACAAATTGAAAAACTGTTTTTT	CASSYDPQIEKLFF	.	.	TRBJ1-4	TRBV6-6
TGTGCCAGCAGCCAAGTGAGGGATCAGCCCCAGCATTTT	CASSQVRDQPQHF	.	few	TRBJ1-5	TRBV3-1
TGTGCCAGCATCCAAACAGGGGTAAATGAGCAGTTCTTC	CASIQTGVNEQFF	TRBD1	few	TRBJ2-1	TRBV7-9
TGCGCCAGCAGCCAAGATGTCCAGGGTACGCAGTATTTT	CASSQDVQGTQYF	.	many	TRBJ2-3	TRBV4-1
TGTGCCAGTAGTATAAAGGCGGGAGGGCCCTACGAGCAGTACTTC	CASSIKAGGPYEQYF	TRBD2	.	TRBJ2-7	TRBV19
TGCAGTACAAGACAGTACACAGATACGCAGTATTTT	CSTRQYTDTQYF	.	.	TRBJ2-3	TRBV20-1
TGCAGTGCCAGCGGGAGGTCTAGCACAGATACGCAGTATTTT	CSASGRSSTDTQYF	TRBD2	many	TRBJ2-3	TRBV20-1
TGCAGTGCTAGAGGGGAGTTTGAGGGGCCCGATCAGCCCCAGCATTTT	CSARGEFEGPDQPQHF	.	few	TRBJ1-5	TRBV20-1
TGCAGCGTCGGCTTCCTAGCGGGAGGGTACAATGAGCAGTTCTTC	CSVGFLAGGYNEQFF	TRBD2	few	TRBJ2-1	TRBV29-1
TGTGCCAGCAGTCCAGGGATCCAAGAGACCCAGTACTTC	CASSPGIQETQYF	.	many	TRBJ2-5	TRBV28
TGTGCCAGCTCACCACGGCCCTCCGCGGGGACCCAGTACTTC	CASSPRPSAGTQYF	.	many	TRBJ2-5	TRBV18
TGTGCCGCGCGGGGGAGCTCCTACAATGAGCAGTTCTTC	CAARGSSYNEQFF	TRBD2	many	TRBJ2-1	TRBV6-1
TGTGCCAGCAGTTTATCAGGCTCTACGCAGTATTTT	CASSLSGSTQYF	.	many	TRBJ2-3	TRBV28
TGTGCCAGCAGCTTAGGCGGGAGTTTCAGTCAAGAGACCCAGTACTTC	CASSLGGSFSQETQYF	TRBD2	few	TRBJ2-5	TRBV7-2
TGTGCCAGCAGCTTCGGGACTACCACAGATGAGCAGTTCTTC	CASSFGTTTDEQFF	TRBD2	few	TRBJ2-1	TRBV6-6
TGTGCCAGCAGCCAGGCGGTAGGAGCGGGAGCAGAGACCCAGTACTTC	CASSQAVGAGAETQYF	TRBD2	.	TRBJ2-5	TRBV4-2
TGCAGCGTCTCGGGTTCTAGCTCCTACAATGAGCAGTTCTTC	CSVSGSSSYNEQFF	.	few	TRBJ2-1	TRBV29-1
TGTGCCAGCAGCTTACGAGTAGCGGGAGTCTACGAGCAGTACTTC	CASSLRVAGVYEQYF	TRBD2	many	TRBJ2-7	TRBV5-6
TGCAGCGTTGGTCATGGGGCCGGCGGGGAGCTGTTTTTT	CSVGHGAGGELFF	.	.	TRBJ2-2	TRBV29-1
TGTGCCAGCAGTTTATCCTGGGGGACAGCGAACACCGGGGAGCTGTTTTTT	CASSLSWGTANTGELFF	TRBD1	.	TRBJ2-2	TRBV12-3/TRBV12-4
TGTGCCAGCAGTGAAGCGGGCAGACGCTATGGCTACACCTTC	CASSEAGRRYGYTF	.	.	TRBJ1-2	TRBV2
TGTGCCAGCAGCTTAGGCGGGAGCGACAATGAGCAGTTCTTC	CASSLGGSDNEQFF	TRBD2	few	TRBJ2-1	TRBV7-2
TGTGCCAGCAGTCTGGACAGGGACCTTGGCTACACCTTC	CASSLDRDLGYTF	TRBD1	.	TRBJ1-2	TRBV3-1
TGTGCCGTCTGGCCGAGCGGCGTCGGTGGTACGCAGTATTTT	CAVWPSGVGGTQYF	.	many	TRBJ2-3	TRBV6-2/TRBV6-3
TGTGCCAGCAGTAGTACGAGTCCGACCAATGAGCAGTTCTTC	CASSSTSPTNEQFF	.	few	TRBJ2-1	TRBV27
TGTGCCAGCACCAAACCAACAGGAATGAACACTGAAGCTTTCTTT	CASTKPTGMNTEAFF	.	many	TRBJ1-1	TRBV2
TGTGCCAGCAGTTTATCTGGAGGGACTGAAGCTTTCTTT	CASSLSGGTEAFF	.	few	TRBJ1-1	TRBV28
TGTGCCAGCAGCCAAGAGGCAGGGATTTCACCCCTCCACTTT	CASSQEAGISPLHF	.	.	TRBJ1-6	TRBV3-1
TGTGCCAGCAGTTTAACCCGGAATGAAAAACTGTTTTTT	CASSLTRNEKLFF	.	.	TRBJ1-4	TRBV28
TGTGCCAGCAGCCAGGGACTAGCTCGACAAGAGACCCAGTACTTC	CASSQGLARQETQYF	TRBD2	few	TRBJ2-5	TRBV7-3
TGTGCCAGCACCCTCAGAAGGGACACCATATATTTT	CASTLRRDTIYF	.	many	TRBJ1-3	TRBV7-2
TGTGCCAGCAGCTTAAGTATAGACAATGAGCAGTTCTTC	CASSLSIDNEQFF	.	many	TRBJ2-1	TRBV7-3
TGTGCCAGCAGCCCACAGGCGTACACTGAAGCTTTCTTT	CASSPQAYTEAFF	.	.	TRBJ1-1	TRBV13
TGTGCCACCAGCAGTCTTCGGGGTCTCTCCTACGAGCAGTACTTC	CATSSLRGLSYEQYF	.	many	TRBJ2-7	TRBV15
TGCAGTGCTCTCCGTGGTAGCGGGAGGGATACGCAGTATTTT	CSALRGSGRDTQYF	TRBD2	many	TRBJ2-3	TRBV20-1